This T cell receptor beta chain is from a study of T-cell reconstitution after alpha-beta-depleted transplantation in children. A TCRbeta library incorporating unique molecular identifiers was prepared. TCRdb independently ran MiXCR on the PCR reads; one entry per CDR3 protein. There are roughly 180,000 distinct CDR3 sequences in the sample; 14% to 15% occur only once, and roughly an eighth lies in the top ten. In its sample, this clonotype was seen many times. The V end was cut by 2 bases, the J end by 4 bases, with 11 bases between. Germline CDR1 and CDR2: MNHEY and SVGAGI. This CDR3 has 14 residues.

This receptor was obtained from a human donor who donated a stem cell graft to a child with acute lymphoblastic leukemia. The chain has TRBV6-5 and TRBJ1-1; D is uncertain. This specimen consisted of PBMCs from the stem cell graft donor, obtained from the stem cell graft. As DNA, the CDR3 is TGTGCCAGCAGTTACCGTGAGCGGGGCACTGAAGCTTTCTTT. It is translated as CASSYRERGTEAFF.